Each of the 22 T cell receptor beta chains below was sequenced from the same sample in a study of blood T cell repertoires in COVID-19. Using immunoSEQ multiplex PCR, the repertoire was profiled, and TCRdb retains in-frame clones only, with some absent. This sample has 120,000 to 150,000 clones, with around nine tenths found just once. The sequencing input was peripheral blood. The receptors originated from a man between 50 and 59 years old with active or convalescent COVID-19.

This clone was counted only a few times. As DNA, the CDR3 is TGTGCCAGCAGGAGGACTAGCGCCTCCTACGAGCAGTACTTC. Amino acid sequence: CASRRTSASYEQYF. The V call is TRBV2, the J call TRBJ2-7; the match to TRBD2 covers 9 bases. V lost 6 bases to trimming and J lost 0 bases; unmatched junction nucleotides: 3. The germline V gene encodes CDR1 SNHLY and CDR2 FYNNEI. The CDR3 consists of 14 residues.

This chain joins TRBV19 and TRBJ1-2; D unclear. V was clipped by 6 bases and J by 6 bases, with 14 bases between them. The CDR3 loop spans 13 amino acids. The germline CDR1 and CDR2 sequences are LNHDA and SQIVND (reference sequence). The CDR3 nucleotides are TGTGCCAGTAGCCCCGCTTCGGGTCATGGCTACACCTTC. This codes for CASSPASGHGYTF.

The chain is built from TRBV7-8 and TRBJ2-7; tentatively, D is TRBD2 (6 bases). The germline V gene encodes CDR1 SGHVS and CDR2 FQNEAQ. The CDR3 is 15 residues long. Deletions cut 1 base from V and 1 base from J, with 11 bases between. CDR3 residues: CASSLGSGSSYEQYF. The CDR3 DNA sequence: TGTGCCAGCAGCTTAGGCTCCGGGAGTTCCTACGAGCAGTACTTC.

The chain couples TRBV24-1 to TRBJ1-2; no clear D gene. Germline-derived CDR1 and CDR2 are KGHDR and SFDVKD. V was cut by 4 bases and J by 7 bases, with 15 bases left in between. This CDR3 region has 14 residues. The CDR3 loop is CATSDPSGLGGYTF. The CDR3 coding sequence is TGTGCCACCAGTGACCCTTCAGGATTGGGTGGCTACACCTTC.

A few counts support this clone. The chain carries TRBV10-3 and TRBJ2-3; D might be TRBD2 (6 bases). Trimming left V 6 bases short and J 5 bases short, with 18 bases between. Germline loops: CDR1 ENHRY, CDR2 SYGVKD. The CDR3 has 15 residues. The CDR3 DNA reads as TGTGCCATCAGGGAGGGAGGTCCGCGGGGAGATACGCAGTATTTT. Translating it yields CAIREGGPRGDTQYF.

The V gene is TRBV28, the J gene TRBJ2-5; D remains ambiguous. Trimming took off 5 bases at V and 4 bases at J, with 5 bases between the two ends. The CDR3 loop spans 11 amino acids. Germline loops: CDR1 MDHEN, CDR2 SYDVKM. CDR3 in DNA: TGTGCCAGCAGTATGCGAGAGACCCAGTACTTC. Amino acids: CASSMRETQYF.

This chain joins TRBV5-5 and TRBJ1-5; the match to TRBD1 covers 9 bases. V gave up 10 bases and J gave up 4 bases; unmatched junction bases: 21. This CDR3 is built from 18 residues. CDR1 is SGHKS, CDR2 YYEKEE, per germline (reference sequence). The CDR3 nucleotides are TGTGCCCGACCCGCGGGTCACGGGACAGGGACGCGAAATCAGCCCCAGCATTTT. Protein: CARPAGHGTGTRNQPQHF.

The J gene is TRBJ2-3, the V gene TRBV5-4; tentative D call: TRBD2 (5 bases). Trimming took 0 bases from V and 2 from J, leaving 13 bases between them. The CDR3 totals 16 residues. Germline assignment: CDR1 SGHNT and CDR2 YYREEE (reference sequence). The CDR3 DNA sequence: TGTGCCAGCAGCTTGGCCTGGACTGGGGTCACAGATACGCAGTATTTT. It codes for CASSLAWTGVTDTQYF.

This chain links TRBV28 with TRBJ1-5; no firm D call. This CDR3 region has 15 residues. Trimming took off 6 bases at V and 7 bases at J, with 19 bases between the two ends. CDR1 is MDHEN, CDR2 SYDVKM, per germline. CDR3 region: CASSKTQSRSQPQHF. The CDR3 DNA is TGTGCCAGCAGCAAAACCCAGAGCCGGAGCCAGCCCCAGCATTTT.

In this sample, this clone turned up once. The sample holds other DNA sequences that translate to the same CDR3. This chain uses TRBV5-1 with TRBJ1-1; D is unresolved. V was cut by 1 base and J by 1 base, with 8 bases left in between. The CDR3 is 14 residues long. In germline, CDR1 is SGHRS, CDR2 YFSETQ. As DNA, the CDR3 is TGCGCCAGCAGCTTGCAGGCTACGAACACTGAAGCTTTCTTT. It codes for CASSLQATNTEAFF. The variable domain in full, with the rest retrieved from reference TRBV5-1 and TRBJ1-1, is KAGVTQTPRYLIKTRGQQVTLSCSPISGHRSVSWYQQTPGQGLQFLFEYFSETQRNKGNFPGRFSGRQFSNSRSEMNVSTLELGDSALYLCASSLQATNTEAFFGQGTRLTVV.

This CDR3 reads CASSRGPGQGVTTEAFF. Here the CDR3 DNA reads TGTGCCAGCAGCAGAGGACCGGGACAGGGAGTGACCACTGAAGCTTTCTTT. The chain combines TRBV9 with TRBJ1-1, with TRBD1 matching 9 bases. Trimming took 4 bases from V and 4 from J; bases not matched to a gene: 14. CDR1 and CDR2 (germline): SGDLS, YYNGEE. This CDR3 spans 17 amino acids.

V gene TRBV29-1 combines with J gene TRBJ1-1, with 9 nucleotides matching TRBD1. The CDR3 covers 11 residues. Germline V gene lookup returns CDR1 SQVTM and CDR2 ANQGSEA. Unmatched junction bases numbered 3, after V lost 6 bases and J lost 7 bases. CDR3: CSVGQGIEAFF. In nucleotides, the CDR3 is TGCAGCGTAGGACAGGGGATTGAAGCTTTCTTT.

The chain uses TRBV18 and TRBJ1-1; a weak D match, TRBD1 (6 bases). CDR3 size: 15 residues. V gave up 2 bases and J gave up 5 bases, with 15 bases separating them. In germline, CDR1 is KGHSH, CDR2 LQKENI. The DNA of the CDR3 is TGTGCCAGCTCACCAATTCAGCAGGGGCGAACTGAAGCTTTCTTT. Its protein product is CASSPIQQGRTEAFF.

This clone was counted a single time. The chain carries TRBV19 and TRBJ2-7; weak D call: TRBD1 (6 bases). V was trimmed by 6 bases and J by 0 bases, leaving 12 bases between them. This CDR3 has 14 residues. Germline V lookup: CDR1 LNHDA, CDR2 SQIVND (reference sequence). The chain's CDR3 is CASRADSNSYEQYF. Here the CDR3 DNA reads TGTGCCAGTAGGGCGGACAGTAACTCCTACGAGCAGTACTTC. Together with reference TRBV19 and TRBJ2-7, the CDR3 gives the full variable domain: DGGITQSPKYLFRKEGQNVTLSCEQNLNHDAMYWYRQDPGQGLRLIYYSQIVNDFQKGDIAEGYSVSREKKESFPLTVTSAQKNPTAFYLCASRADSNSYEQYFGPGTRLTVT.

The rearrangement joins TRBV7-2 to TRBJ1-1; D gene ambiguous. Germline assignment: CDR1 SGHTA and CDR2 FQGNSA. This CDR3 comprises 14 residues. The ends were cut back, 1 base at V and 3 bases at J, with 9 bases in the middle. The CDR3 coding sequence is TGTGCCAGCAGCTTAGGGTACAGCTACACTGAAGCTTTCTTT. The encoded protein is CASSLGYSYTEAFF.

The rearrangement links TRBV28 to TRBJ2-1; 7 nucleotides match TRBD2. This CDR3 spans 14 amino acids. With 6 bases clipped from V and 5 bases from J, the junction kept 7 bases outside the gene matches. From germline, CDR1 is MDHEN and CDR2 SYDVKM. CDR3 sequence reads: CASRRGGSHNEQFF. The CDR3 nucleotides are TGTGCCAGCAGGAGGGGCGGGAGCCACAATGAGCAGTTCTTC.

The chain is built from TRBV5-4 and TRBJ2-3; no reliable D call. CDR3 length: 13 amino acids. From germline, CDR1 is SGHNT and CDR2 YYREEE (reference sequence). Trimming removed 2 bases from V and 9 bases from J, with 13 bases in between. Written as DNA, the CDR3 is TGTGCCAGCAGCTTCGCGACAAGCCCCACGCAGTATTTT. Protein product: CASSFATSPTQYF.

Here the CDR3 DNA reads TGTGCCAGCACCTCCGGGACAGGGGGCTACGAGCAGTACTTC. It is translated as CASTSGTGGYEQYF. The chain has TRBV5-5 and TRBJ2-7; 11 nucleotides agree with TRBD1. The CDR3 consists of 14 residues. V gave up 6 bases and J gave up 3 bases; unmatched junction bases: 5. Looked up from germline, CDR1 is SGHKS and CDR2 is YYEKEE (reference sequence).

The chain couples TRBV27 to TRBJ1-2, with 7 bases lining up with TRBD1. This CDR3 region has 14 residues. CDR1 is MNHEY and CDR2 is SMNVEV in the germline V gene (reference sequence). J lost 5 bases, V lost 4 bases, and 7 bases had no gene match. The CDR3 bases are TGTGCCAGCAGTTGGGGGACAGAGGGGTATGGCTACACCTTC. Its protein is CASSWGTEGYGYTF.

This sequence joins TRBV28 and TRBJ1-6; D might be TRBD1 (5 bases). The CDR3 contains 15 residues. CDR1 and CDR2 from the germline V gene are MDHEN and SYDVKM. Trimming cost V 3 bases and J 6 bases, with 12 bases left between them. In nucleotides, the CDR3 is TGTGCCAGCAGTTTGGAATACAGGCTTAATTCACCCCTCCACTTT. Its protein product is CASSLEYRLNSPLHF.

The chain recombines TRBV28 with TRBJ1-6, with 7 bases identical to TRBD1. V lost 3 bases, J lost 14 bases, and 10 bases stayed unmatched. The CDR3 consists of 14 residues. From germline, CDR1 is MDHEN and CDR2 SYDVKM. The CDR3, as DNA: TGTGCCAGCAGTTTCGGAGCCAGGGGGAGCACCCTCCACTTT. This sequence encodes CASSFGARGSTLHF.

The V gene is TRBV7-9, the J gene TRBJ2-5; 7 nucleotides line up with TRBD2. CDR3 length equals 15 residues. Germline-derived CDR1 and CDR2 are SEHNR and FQNEAQ (reference sequence). V lost 5 bases and J lost 2; bases outside the gene matches: 8. CDR3 in DNA: TGTGCCAGCAGCAAGACTAGCCTCTTGCAAGAGACCCAGTACTTC. Its protein is CASSKTSLLQETQYF.